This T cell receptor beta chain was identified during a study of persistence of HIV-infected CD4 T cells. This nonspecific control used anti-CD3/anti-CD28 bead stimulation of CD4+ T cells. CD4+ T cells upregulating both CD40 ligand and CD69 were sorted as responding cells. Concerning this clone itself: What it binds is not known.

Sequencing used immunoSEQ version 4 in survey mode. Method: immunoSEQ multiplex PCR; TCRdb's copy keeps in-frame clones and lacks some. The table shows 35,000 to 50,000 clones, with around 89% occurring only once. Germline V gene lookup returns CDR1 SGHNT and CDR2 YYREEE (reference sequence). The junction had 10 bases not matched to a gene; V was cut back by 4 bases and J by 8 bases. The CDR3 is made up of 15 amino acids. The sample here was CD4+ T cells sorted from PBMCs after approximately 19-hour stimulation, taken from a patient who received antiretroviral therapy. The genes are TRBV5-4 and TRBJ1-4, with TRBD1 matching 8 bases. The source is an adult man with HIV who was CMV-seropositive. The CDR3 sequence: CASSPAGTGREKLFF. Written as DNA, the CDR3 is TGTGCCAGCAGCCCTGCCGGGACAGGAAGGGAAAAACTGTTTTTT.